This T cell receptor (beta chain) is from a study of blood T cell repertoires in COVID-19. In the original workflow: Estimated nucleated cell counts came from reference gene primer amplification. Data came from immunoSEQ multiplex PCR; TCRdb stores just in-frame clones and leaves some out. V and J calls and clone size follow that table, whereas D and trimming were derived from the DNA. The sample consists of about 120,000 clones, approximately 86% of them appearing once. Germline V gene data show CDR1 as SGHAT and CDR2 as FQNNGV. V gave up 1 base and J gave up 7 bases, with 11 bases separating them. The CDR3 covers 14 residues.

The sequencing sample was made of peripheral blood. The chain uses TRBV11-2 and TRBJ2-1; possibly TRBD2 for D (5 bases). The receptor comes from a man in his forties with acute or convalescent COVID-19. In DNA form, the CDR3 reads TGTGCCAGCAGCTTAGCGGGGTTGGCGAATGAGCAGTTCTTC. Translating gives CASSLAGLANEQFF.